A single sample gave rise to the 9 T cell receptor beta chains below, sequenced in a study of radiotherapy plus CTLA-4 blockade in lung cancer (dated by TCRdb to between 2017 and 2018). Libraries were built with the immunoSEQ multiplex PCR assay. TCRdb carries this immuneACCESS record with in-frame sequences only. Its versions omit some clonotypes, under half of them owing to an unresolved V gene in the studies checked, with the rest unexplained. The sample data list more than 90,000 clones, and approximately 80% of these were observed just once. The ten largest clones take up approximately 5.2% of the sample. The sample was peripheral blood, taken from a patient treated with radiotherapy plus ipilimumab. The source is a human donor with non-small cell lung cancer who had a partial response to radiotherapy plus ipilimumab.

The V and J genes are TRBV6-5 and TRBJ2-7; a possible D gene is TRBD1 (5 bases). V lost 6 bases, J lost 0 bases, and 9 bases lay in between. CDR1 is MNHEY and CDR2 is SVGAGI in the germline V gene. The CDR3 has 13 amino acids. CDR3 bases: TGTGCCAGCAGGGCGACAGTCTCCTACGAGCAGTACTTC. As protein: CASRATVSYEQYF.

The CDR3 protein is CASSLALGWQPQHF. CDR3 DNA: TGTGCCAGCAGTTTGGCTCTCGGGTGGCAGCCCCAGCATTTT. The J gene is TRBJ1-5, the V gene TRBV28; no definite D call. The ends were cut back, 3 bases at V and 7 bases at J, with 13 bases in the middle. The CDR3 has 14 amino acids. Germline loops: CDR1 MDHEN, CDR2 SYDVKM.

The CDR3 loop is CASSRDRNEAFF. The CDR3 DNA follows: TGTGCCAGCAGTCGAGACAGGAATGAAGCTTTCTTT. V usage is TRBV2 and J usage is TRBJ1-1; D is possibly TRBD1 (6 bases). Trimming pared 5 bases from V and 7 bases from J, leaving 11 bases between. Germline CDR1 and CDR2: SNHLY and FYNNEI. The CDR3 covers 12 residues.

The chain carries TRBV7-9 and TRBJ1-5, with D unresolved. The CDR3 extends over 14 amino acids. Deletions cut 5 bases from V and 4 bases from J, with 12 bases between. Germline assignment: CDR1 SEHNR and CDR2 FQNEAQ (reference sequence). The CDR3 DNA sequence: TGTGCCAGCAGCGATATAGCCTTAAATCAGCCCCAGCATTTT. Translated: CASSDIALNQPQHF.

This clone appeared a few times. The CDR3 nucleotides are TGTGCCAGCAGTGACAAGGGGGCGATCACTGAAGCTTTCTTT. Translating it yields CASSDKGAITEAFF. The chain carries TRBV6-1 and TRBJ1-1; TRBD1 aligns across 7 bases. The V and J ends lost 3 bases and 4 bases, in that order; junction bases with no gene match: 5. Germline-derived CDR1 and CDR2 are MNHNS and SASEGT. The length of the CDR3 is 14 residues.

This chain joins TRBV6-5 and TRBJ1-1; possibly TRBD1 for D (6 bases). With 5 bases removed from V and 5 bases from J, the gap between germline ends came to 12 bases. Germline V gene lookup returns CDR1 MNHEY and CDR2 SVGAGI. The CDR3 contains 13 residues. The CDR3: CASSAAGDTEAFF. The CDR3 DNA sequence: TGTGCCAGCAGTGCGGCAGGGGATACTGAAGCTTTCTTT.

This clone was recorded a few times. J is TRBJ2-4 and V is TRBV6-1; a weak D match, TRBD1 (5 bases). The CDR3 contains 14 residues. Trimming took 4 bases from V and 6 from J, leaving 13 bases between them. Germline loops: CDR1 MNHNS, CDR2 SASEGT. DNA of the CDR3: TGTGCCAGCAGTGCCTATGACAGACGAAACATTCAGTACTTC. Its protein product is CASSAYDRRNIQYF.

In the case of this clone: Mismatch with germline at one junction end may stem from a read error. Other DNA sequences of this sample code for an identical CDR3. V gene TRBV2 combines with J gene TRBJ2-4; TRBD1 is a possible D gene (5 bases). There are 14 residues in the CDR3. Looked up from germline, CDR1 is SNHLY and CDR2 is FYNNEI. The CDR3 here is CASSEARLYPGAYF. CDR3 DNA sequence: TGTGCCAGCAGCGAAGCGAGGCTATACCCTGGGGCGTACTTC.

V is TRBV7-8 and J is TRBJ2-5; 9 positions agree with TRBD2. Germline CDR1 is SGHVS and CDR2 is FQNEAQ. V dropped 6 bases and J dropped 6; count of bases not matched to a gene: 8. This CDR3 is 14 amino acids long. CDR3 coding DNA: TGTGCCAGCAGTCGTAGCGGGAGTGAAAAGACCCAGTACTTC. This encodes CASSRSGSEKTQYF.